There are many counts of the clone carrying this TCR beta chain. The antigen is not known. The data derive from a study of T cells in Graves' hyperthyroidism and ophthalmopathy. Study context: Specimen type is peripheral blood, collected at initial diagnosis prior to any treatment.

RNA transcripts gave rise to amplified TCR beta CDR3 regions. HTBI primers drove first-round RT-PCR of the TCR CDR3. TCRdb itself ran the multiplex PCR reads through MiXCR, one entry per CDR3 protein. The sample holds over 350,000 distinct CDR3 sequences, over 13% seen once. This CDR3 spans 15 amino acids. Trimming stripped 1 base from V and 4 bases from J, with 13 bases between. Germline lookup yields CDR1 SEHNR and CDR2 FQNEAQ (reference sequence). Each diagnosis drew on symptoms, thyroxine, TRAb, thyroid ultrasound and orbital computed tomography findings. Regarding the study as a whole: It was a median about 6 months before onset that the model predicted ophthalmopathy.

The material sequenced was blood. The TCR sequence derives from a man between 50 and 59 years old with Graves' ophthalmopathy. The J gene is TRBJ1-1, the V gene TRBV7-9; D remains ambiguous. In DNA, the CDR3 is TGTGCCAGCAGCTTAGAACCCGTCCTAGTCACTGAAGCTTTCTTT. Translation gives CASSLEPVLVTEAFF.